Shown below are 31 T cell receptor beta chains from a single sample sequenced in a study of T cells in Graves' hyperthyroidism and ophthalmopathy. Authors of the study amplified TCR beta CDR3 regions from RNA transcripts. The HTBI primer set was used in a first-round RT-PCR of the TCR CDR3. TCRdb analysed the multiplex PCR reads with MiXCR anew, one entry per CDR3 protein. The table has 360,000 or so distinct CDR3 sequences, around 18% seen once. Sequencing was done on a sample of blood. The receptors originated from a woman aged 40 to 50 with Graves' ophthalmopathy.

This clonotype was counted ten times or more. This chain links TRBV6-1 with TRBJ2-5; possible D gene TRBD2, 6 bases. From germline, CDR1 is MNHNS and CDR2 SASEGT. V lost 11 bases and J lost 2, with 15 bases in between. CDR3 length: 13 amino acids. In nucleotides, the CDR3 is TGTGCCGCACTGAGGGACTGGCAAGAGACCCAGTACTTC. Its protein product is CAALRDWQETQYF.

This clonotype was detected many times. The chain links TRBV19 to TRBJ1-1, with no clear D. V was trimmed by 2 bases and J by 2 bases, leaving 6 bases between them. Germline lookup yields CDR1 LNHDA and CDR2 SQIVND (reference sequence). CDR3 length: 13 amino acids. The CDR3 protein is CASSIQINTEAFF. CDR3 in DNA: TGTGCCAGTAGTATACAGATCAACACTGAAGCTTTCTTT.

This clonotype was found many times. The chain has TRBV7-2 and TRBJ2-5; D ambiguous. Trimming left V 3 bases short and J 0 bases short, with 5 bases between. Germline CDR1 is SGHTA and CDR2 is FQGNSA. The CDR3 loop spans 13 amino acids. CDR3 amino acids: CASSFWNQETQYF. CDR3 DNA: TGTGCCAGCAGCTTCTGGAACCAAGAGACCCAGTACTTC. Complete variable domain (other parts from reference TRBV7-2 and TRBJ2-5): GAGVSQSPSNKVTEKGKDVELRCDPISGHTALYWYRQSLGQGLEFLIYFQGNSAPDKSGLPSDRFSAERTGGSVSTLTIQRTQQEDSAVYLCASSFWNQETQYFGPGTRLLVL.

This clonotype was counted many times. V is TRBV20-1 and J is TRBJ2-7; 7 bases are shared with TRBD2. V shed 6 bases and J 0 bases; nucleotides not matched to a gene: 5. This CDR3 is built from 13 residues. The germline V gene encodes CDR1 DFQATT and CDR2 SNEGSKA (reference sequence). The CDR3 DNA reads TGCAGTGCCAGGGAGGGGAACTCCTACGAGCAGTACTTC. Its translation: CSAREGNSYEQYF.

This clonotype was seen at least ten times. The V gene is TRBV7-2, the J gene TRBJ2-7; D is possibly TRBD2 (6 bases). This CDR3 comprises 15 residues. In germline, CDR1 is SGHTA, CDR2 FQGNSA. The V end lost 1 base, the J end lost 2 bases, and 12 bases lay between the germline ends. The CDR3 region has the DNA TGTGCCAGCAGCTTAGTCAGGGACTCGCCCTACGAGCAGTACTTC. Amino acid sequence: CASSLVRDSPYEQYF.

Many counts were recorded for this clonotype. This rearrangement joins TRBV9 to TRBJ2-5, with TRBD2 matching over 7 bases. V shed 4 bases and J 0 bases; nucleotides not matched to a gene: 6. CDR1 and CDR2 (germline): SGDLS, YYNGEE. This CDR3 has 15 residues. The CDR3 is CASSPSGTHQETQYF. DNA of the CDR3: TGTGCCAGCAGCCCCAGCGGGACCCACCAAGAGACCCAGTACTTC.

This clonotype showed up many times. This chain uses TRBV10-3 with TRBJ2-2; D is possibly TRBD1 (6 bases). This CDR3 region has 16 residues. Trimming stripped 2 bases from V and 4 bases from J, with 14 bases between. The V gene's germline CDR1 is ENHRY and CDR2 SYGVKD. The CDR3 loop reads CAISEATQGSTGELFF. The CDR3 region has the DNA TGTGCCATCAGTGAGGCTACACAGGGTAGCACCGGGGAGCTGTTTTTT.

The chain links TRBV6-2 or TRBV6-3 to TRBJ2-7, with D tentatively TRBD2 (6 bases). Germline CDR1 reads MNHEY; CDR2 reads SVGEGT. Trimming removed 7 bases from V and 4 bases from J, with 8 bases in between. The CDR3 length is 11 residues. CDR3 loop: CASTGRYEQYF. The CDR3 DNA sequence: TGTGCCAGCACGGGGAGGTACGAGCAGTACTTC.

This clonotype was detected many times. The chain combines TRBV7-9 with TRBJ2-7; 7 nucleotides agree with TRBD2. V lost 5 bases, J lost 3 bases, and 10 bases stayed unmatched. The CDR3 is 15 residues long. CDR1 and CDR2 from the germline V gene are SEHNR and FQNEAQ (reference sequence). The CDR3 DNA follows: TGTGCCAGCAGCCCCAATCGCGGGAGTGTCTACGAGCAGTACTTC. Encoded protein: CASSPNRGSVYEQYF.

This clonotype showed up many times. V usage is TRBV12-3 or TRBV12-4 and J usage is TRBJ2-4; 9 positions agree with TRBD1. The CDR3 has 15 residues. Losses at the gene ends were 3 bases for V and 12 bases for J; bases not matched to a gene: 12. CDR3 nucleotides: TGTGCCAGCAGTTTCCGACAGGGGGGAAAAGTGCCTCAGTACTTC. This sequence encodes CASSFRQGGKVPQYF.

The chain has TRBV5-1 and TRBJ2-7, with D hard to call. Trimming removed 0 bases at V and 3 bases at J, with 13 bases between. The CDR3 loop spans 15 amino acids. The V gene's germline CDR1 is SGHRS and CDR2 YFSETQ. CDR3 bases: TGCGCCAGCAGCTTGGCCACCGGGCAGCTCTACGAGCAGTACTTC. This sequence encodes CASSLATGQLYEQYF.

The chain recombines TRBV6-1 with TRBJ1-3; no clear D. Germline loops: CDR1 MNHNS, CDR2 SASEGT. V dropped 6 bases and J dropped 11 bases, with 20 bases sitting between them. The CDR3 length is 14 residues. CDR3 DNA: TGTGCCAGCAGGGCAGATACCTCTGGAAGCGCCATATATTTT. Translation: CASRADTSGSAIYF.

This clonotype was observed at least ten times. V and J are TRBV20-1 and TRBJ2-2, with TRBD2 matching 7 bases. Per the germline V gene, CDR1 is DFQATT and CDR2 is SNEGSKA (reference sequence). The ends lost 3 bases at V and 1 base at J; junction bases unmatched: 8. The CDR3 is made up of 16 amino acids. CDR3 sequence (DNA): TGCAGTGCTAGTTTCGCAGGCGGGAGGAACACCGGGGAGCTGTTTTTT. Protein: CSASFAGGRNTGELFF.

This clonotype occurred many times. V and J are TRBV19 and TRBJ2-2; maybe TRBD2 (5 bases). The CDR3 loop spans 16 amino acids. Per the germline V gene, CDR1 is LNHDA and CDR2 is SQIVND (reference sequence). Trimming cost V 9 bases and J 4 bases, with 21 bases left between them. For the CDR3, the DNA is TGTGCCAGCCGCAAATGGGGAGCAGAGTCCACCGGGGAGCTGTTTTTT. Protein: CASRKWGAESTGELFF.

This clonotype has more than one count but fewer than ten. The V gene is TRBV11-2, the J gene TRBJ2-2, with D possibly called TRBD1 or TRBD2 (5 bases each). Trimming shortened V by 5 bases and J by 5 bases, and 15 bases separated the two germline ends. Germline lookup yields CDR1 SGHAT and CDR2 FQNNGV. This CDR3 comprises 15 residues. CDR3 nucleotide sequence: TGTGCCAGCAGCCCGTGGGGACCCTCAACCGGGGAGCTGTTTTTT. This codes for CASSPWGPSTGELFF.

The rearrangement links TRBV30 to TRBJ2-7, with a weak D call TRBD2 (6 bases). The CDR3 is made up of 12 amino acids. Germline CDR1 is GTSNPN and CDR2 is SVGIG (reference sequence). V dropped 5 bases and J dropped 2 bases, with 10 bases sitting between them. The CDR3 reads CAWGSGPYEQYF. CDR3 sequence (DNA): TGTGCCTGGGGTAGCGGCCCCTACGAGCAGTACTTC.

This clonotype has ten or more counts. V gene TRBV20-1 combines with J gene TRBJ2-7; the D gene is possibly TRBD1 (5 bases). This CDR3 has 14 residues. Trimming removed 0 bases from V and 2 bases from J, with 11 bases in between. Germline loops: CDR1 DFQATT, CDR2 SNEGSKA (reference sequence). This CDR3 is CSARDRVGPYEQYF. CDR3 sequence (DNA): TGCAGTGCTAGAGACAGGGTGGGGCCCTACGAGCAGTACTTC.

This clonotype was recorded at least ten times. The V gene is TRBV28, the J gene TRBJ2-5; tentatively, D is TRBD1 (5 bases). The germline V gene has CDR1 MDHEN and CDR2 SYDVKM. This CDR3 region has 16 residues. Trimming removed 3 bases from V and 3 bases from J, with 17 bases in between. CDR3 region: CASSFLVWGSEETQYF. CDR3 nucleotide sequence: TGTGCCAGCAGTTTTCTAGTTTGGGGCAGCGAAGAGACCCAGTACTTC.

Details on this clonotype: Germline is not matched at one junction end, which may reflect a read error. The chain is built from TRBV10-1 and TRBJ1-1; perhaps TRBD1 as D (5 bases). The CDR3 runs 11 residues. CDR1 WNHNN and CDR2 SYGVQD come from the germline V gene (reference sequence). The CDR3 sequence is CAIGRGTEAYF. The CDR3 coding sequence is TGCGCCATCGGACGAGGGACTGAAGCTTACTTT.

This clonotype was counted many times. This chain connects TRBV28 to TRBJ2-5; TRBD1 might be the D (5 bases). Germline V gene sequence: CDR1 MDHEN, CDR2 SYDVKM. The CDR3 runs 14 residues. Trimming pared 5 bases from V and 0 bases from J, leaving 10 bases between. The CDR3 DNA reads TGTGCCAGCAGTCTTGGACACCACCAAGAGACCCAGTACTTC. Its protein product is CASSLGHHQETQYF.

This clonotype was observed a few times. A read error may be the cause here, since a much bigger clone is one base away. This rearrangement joins TRBV30 to TRBJ1-6, with no clear D. Trimming removed 0 bases from V and 10 bases from J, with 16 bases in between. CDR3 length: 15 amino acids. Germline values: CDR1 GTSNPN, CDR2 SVGIG (reference sequence). CDR3 protein: CAWSVQRWIGSPLHF. The DNA of the CDR3 is TGTGCCTGGAGTGTACAGAGGTGGATTGGCTCACCCCTCCACTTT.

Of note for this clonotype: A much larger clone lies one base from this, so it may be a read error. CDR3 sequence (DNA): TGTGCCAGCAGCTTAGTATCCTCCTATAATTCACCCCTCCACTTT. It encodes CASSLVSSYNSPLHF. The V call is TRBV11-3, the J call TRBJ1-6; D uncertain. The CDR3 has 15 amino acids. Germline V lookup: CDR1 SGHNT, CDR2 YENEEA. V was shortened by 1 base and J by 0 bases, with 4 bases between the two germline ends.

This clonotype was seen repeatedly, ten times or more. The chain couples TRBV7-8 to TRBJ2-5, with D possibly called TRBD1 or TRBD2 (5 bases each). The CDR3 runs 14 residues. The germline gives CDR1 SGHVS, CDR2 FQNEAQ. V lost 4 bases and J lost 5, with 14 bases in between. DNA of the CDR3: TGTGCCAGCAGCTCCACATCCTGGGGGGAGACCCAGTACTTC. This encodes CASSSTSWGETQYF.

This clonotype was seen ten or more times. The chain recombines TRBV10-2 with TRBJ2-7; the D gene is possibly TRBD2 (5 bases). Trimming shortened V by 7 bases and J by 2 bases, and 12 bases separated the two germline ends. Germline V gene lookup returns CDR1 WSHSY and CDR2 SAAADI. This CDR3 region has 13 residues. The CDR3: CASIAVGAYEQYF. Written as DNA, the CDR3 is TGCGCCAGCATAGCAGTCGGGGCCTACGAGCAGTACTTC.

The V gene is TRBV12-3 or TRBV12-4, the J gene TRBJ2-7; D ambiguous. Between the trimmed V and J ends, which lost 2 bases and 0 bases, there was a span of 11 bases. The CDR3 spans 15 residues. The CDR3 here is CASSLSARSSYEQYF. In DNA form, the CDR3 reads TGTGCCAGCAGTTTATCTGCCAGATCCTCCTACGAGCAGTACTTC.

The chain is built from TRBV12-3 or TRBV12-4 and TRBJ1-3; 7 positions agree with TRBD1. J lost 3 bases, V lost 6 bases, and 5 bases had no gene match. This CDR3 is built from 14 residues. CDR3 bases: TGTGCCAGCAGCCTTGGGACAGTTGGAAACACCATATATTTT. This encodes CASSLGTVGNTIYF.

This clonotype has a count of ten or more. This chain links TRBV13 with TRBJ2-7; maybe TRBD1 (6 bases). Germline V gene lookup returns CDR1 PRHDT and CDR2 FYEKMQ (reference sequence). This CDR3 spans 15 amino acids. Trimming shortened V by 5 bases and J by 3 bases, and 17 bases separated the two germline ends. CDR3 DNA sequence: TGTGCCAGCAGCACGGGTGACAGGAGCAACTACGAGCAGTACTTC. It is translated as CASSTGDRSNYEQYF.

This clonotype has a count of ten or more. The V and J genes are TRBV5-1 and TRBJ1-3, with D tentatively TRBD1 (5 bases). Per the germline V gene, CDR1 is SGHRS and CDR2 is YFSETQ. There are 14 residues in the CDR3. Trimming removed 0 bases from V and 2 bases from J, with 6 bases in between. This CDR3 is CASSLGGAGNTIYF. The CDR3 coding sequence is TGCGCCAGCAGCTTGGGAGGGGCTGGAAACACCATATATTTT.

With respect to this clonotype: This clone may be a read error of a much larger clone one base away. This CDR3 fails to terminate in the conserved phenylalanine or tryptophan, so it likely reflects a read error. The chain uses TRBV28 and TRBJ1-2; 7 nucleotides align to TRBD1. This CDR3 has 13 residues. Germline V gene sequence: CDR1 MDHEN, CDR2 SYDVKM. J gave up 7 bases and V 2 bases, and 4 bases lay outside the gene matches. CDR3 protein: CASSLPGGTGYTL. The CDR3 DNA reads TGTGCCAGCAGTTTACCAGGGGGGACTGGCTACACCCTC.

The table lists this clonotype with many counts. For the CDR3, the DNA is TGCGCCAGCAGCCAAAGGACTGGGGGAAACGCCGGGGAGCTGTTTTTT. Its translation: CASSQRTGGNAGELFF. The chain uses TRBV4-3 and TRBJ2-2; D could derive from TRBD1 or TRBD2 (5 bases each). The CDR3 loop spans 16 amino acids. V lost 2 bases to trimming and J lost 6 bases, with 16 bases between them. Germline V gene data show CDR1 as LGHNA and CDR2 as YSLEER.

This clonotype occurred many times. The chain recombines TRBV10-3 with TRBJ1-1; no definite D call. From germline, CDR1 is ENHRY and CDR2 SYGVKD. Deletions cut 7 bases from V and 8 bases from J, with 14 bases between. This CDR3 is built from 12 residues. Here the CDR3 reads CAIKTGQKEAFF. CDR3 sequence (DNA): TGTGCCATCAAAACTGGGCAGAAAGAAGCTTTCTTT.